The clone carrying this T cell receptor (beta chain) was counted only a few times. Its matching antigen is unknown. This record belongs to a study of post-analysis software for immune sequencing data. Overall study results and limits: Compared against controls, patients with multiple sclerosis displayed significantly lower normalized Chao1 diversity. Under F measure analysis, samples from one preparation batch co-clustered strongly.

Carried by the TCR beta cDNA libraries were unique molecular identifiers. A population of about 0.9 to 10 million T cells gave rise to roughly 0.5 million cDNA molecules. One entry per CDR3 protein, called by TCRdb with MiXCR from the PCR reads. The table includes 150,000 or so distinct CDR3 sequences, under 40% detected once. Germline V gene data show CDR1 as LNHNV and CDR2 as YYDKDF (reference sequence). The CDR3 is 16 residues long. V was clipped by 3 bases and J by 0 bases; unmatched bases: 7. The gene calls are TRBV15 and TRBJ1-2, with TRBD1 matching over 7 bases. The sample here was blood, taken after autologous hematopoietic stem cell transplantation. The receptor's source is a girl aged 5-17 years with multiple sclerosis. CDR3 DNA sequence: TGTGCCACCAGCAGCGACCGGGACAGCACTAACTATGGCTACACCTTC. Translated: CATSSDRDSTNYGYTF.